Each of the 27 T cell receptor beta chains below was sequenced from the same sample in a study of beta chain features in type 1 diabetes (dated by TCRdb to 2016 to 2018). These receptors are not linked to any known antigen. Receptor libraries were prepared by the immunoSEQ multiplex PCR assay. The entire isolated RNA was reverse transcribed using the High Capacity cDNA Reverse Transcription Kit, and thus expressed TCRB transcripts were sequenced. TCRdb limited this immuneACCESS table to in-frame rearrangements with V and J called. A share of clones is missing; checked studies link under half to unresolved V genes, and the rest is unexplained. Within this sample are about 260,000 clones, with roughly 21% of them counted one time only. Around 0.028% of the sample is held by the ten biggest clonotypes. Broader findings and caveats from the paper: Type 1 diabetes patients showed a moderate but significant shortening of TCRB CDR3 length in all four CD4+ subsets.

Sequencing used naive CD4+ T cells from blood. The sample's cell subset or site, from its label and the paper: true naive CD4+ T cells. The receptors were sampled from a woman in her thirties or forties with type 1 diabetes.

The chain recombines TRBV6-6 with TRBJ1-3; a weak D match, TRBD1 (5 bases). V lost 6 bases and J 4 bases, leaving 10 bases between the germline ends. Germline loops: CDR1 MNHNY, CDR2 SVGAGI (reference sequence). The CDR3 covers 13 residues. CDR3 amino acids: CASSRVEGNTIYF. The CDR3 bases are TGTGCCAGCAGCAGGGTGGAAGGAAACACCATATATTTT.

The chain links TRBV7-9 to TRBJ1-2, with D possibly matching TRBD1 (6 bases). The CDR3 has 14 amino acids. Per germline, CDR1 SEHNR and CDR2 FQNEAQ (reference sequence). Trimming shortened V by 1 base and J by 7 bases, and 13 bases separated the two germline ends. Written as DNA, the CDR3 is TGTGCCAGCAGCTTAGGGACAGTGTCGTTTGGCTACACCTTC. Its protein product is CASSLGTVSFGYTF.

The chain is built from TRBV7-9 and TRBJ1-4; tentatively, D is TRBD1 (6 bases). The CDR3 length is 13 residues. Trimming shortened V by 7 bases and J by 8 bases, and 14 bases separated the two germline ends. Germline V gene data show CDR1 as SEHNR and CDR2 as FQNEAQ (reference sequence). The CDR3 DNA reads as TGTGCCAGCAATACAGGGTTTGGAGAAAAACTGTTTTTT. It translates to CASNTGFGEKLFF.

Details on this clone: The sample holds other DNA sequences that translate to the same CDR3. This rearrangement joins TRBV18 to TRBJ1-1, with TRBD1 as a possible D gene (5 bases). The CDR3 contains 16 residues. The V and J ends lost 1 base and 1 base respectively, with 13 bases between them. Germline values: CDR1 KGHSH, CDR2 LQKENI. The CDR3 spells CASSPLQGPGNTEAFF. Here the CDR3 DNA reads TGTGCCAGCTCACCACTTCAGGGCCCGGGGAACACTGAAGCTTTCTTT. The full variable domain, with the rest looked up from reference TRBV18 and TRBJ1-1, is NAGVMQNPRHLVRRRGQEARLRCSPMKGHSHVYWYRQLPEEGLKFMVYLQKENIIDESGMPKERFSAEFPKEGPSILRIQQVVRGDSAAYFCASSPLQGPGNTEAFFGQGTRLTVV.

The rearrangement uses TRBV12-5 and TRBJ2-4; D not resolved. The CDR3 length is 14 residues. With 9 bases removed from V and 0 bases from J, the gap between germline ends came to 12 bases. Germline loops: CDR1 LGHNT, CDR2 FRNRAP. The CDR3 sequence: CARDWSLAKNIQYF. In DNA, the CDR3 is TGTGCTAGGGATTGGAGTCTAGCCAAAAACATTCAGTACTTC.

This clone was detected a few times. Distinct nucleotide sequences in the sample also encode this CDR3. This sequence joins TRBV15 and TRBJ2-3; D remains unclear. V was trimmed by 1 base and J by 3 bases, leaving 2 bases between them. Germline-derived CDR1 and CDR2 are LNHNV and YYDKDF (reference sequence). The CDR3 is 12 residues long. CDR3 amino acids: CATSRATDTQYF. DNA for the CDR3: TGTGCCACCAGCAGAGCTACAGATACGCAGTATTTT.

DNA of the CDR3: TGTGCCTGGAATTCAGGCAGTGCAATCTCCTACGAGCAGTACTTC. Translating it yields CAWNSGSAISYEQYF. The V gene is TRBV30, the J gene TRBJ2-7; D is unresolved. CDR3 length: 15 amino acids. Looked up from germline, CDR1 is GTSNPN and CDR2 is SVGIG (reference sequence). Trimming shortened V by 4 bases and J by 0 bases, and 16 bases separated the two germline ends. Full variable domain (rest looked up from reference TRBV30 and TRBJ2-7): SQTIHQWPATLVQPVGSPLSLECTVEGTSNPNLYWYRQAAGRGLQLLFYSVGIGQISSEVPQNLSASRPQDRQFILSSKKLLLSDSGFYLCAWNSGSAISYEQYFGPGTRLTVT.

The genes are TRBV9 and TRBJ2-3; 11 bases align to TRBD2. The CDR3 spans 16 residues. The V gene's germline CDR1 is SGDLS and CDR2 YYNGEE. The trim removed 4 bases at V and 5 bases at J, leaving 9 bases unmatched. The CDR3 loop is CASSPAGTSGLDTQYF. The CDR3 bases are TGTGCCAGCAGCCCTGCCGGGACTAGCGGTTTAGATACGCAGTATTTT.

This clone was observed a few times. The V and J genes are TRBV28 and TRBJ2-2; no reliable D call. Trimming removed 6 bases at V and 6 bases at J, with 11 bases between. This CDR3 is 13 amino acids long. Germline values: CDR1 MDHEN, CDR2 SYDVKM. The CDR3: CASRAPHPGELFF. DNA for the CDR3: TGTGCCAGCAGGGCTCCACACCCCGGGGAGCTGTTTTTT. Combining the CDR3 with reference TRBV28 and TRBJ2-2 gives the whole variable domain DVKVTQSSRYLVKRTGEKVFLECVQDMDHENMFWYRQDPGLGLRLIYFSYDVKMKEKGDIPEGYSVSREKKERFSLILESASTNQTSMYLCASRAPHPGELFFGEGSRLTVL.

This clone occurred a few times. The chain couples TRBV29-1 to TRBJ1-5; D gene ambiguous. CDR3 length: 13 residues. Germline V lookup: CDR1 SQVTM, CDR2 ANQGSEA. V was trimmed by 1 base and J by 4 bases, leaving 8 bases between them. CDR3 bases: TGCAGCGTTGAAGCCACAGAAAATCAGCCCCAGCATTTT. This translates into CSVEATENQPQHF.

The chain joins TRBV4-3 to TRBJ1-1; 7 bases are a match to TRBD1. Germline values: CDR1 LGHNA, CDR2 YSLEER. The V gene end was trimmed by 5 bases and the J gene end by 1 base; junction bases not matched to a gene: 7. CDR3 length: 15 residues. The DNA for the CDR3 is TGCGCCAGCAGCACCCATCAGGGGGAGAACACTGAAGCTTTCTTT. It translates to CASSTHQGENTEAFF.

V usage is TRBV5-1 and J usage is TRBJ1-5, with D unclear. Between the trimmed V and J ends, which lost 5 bases and 1 base, there was a span of 13 bases. Germline V CDR1 and CDR2: SGHRS, YFSETQ. The CDR3 totals 15 residues. The CDR3 loop is CASSPAPGSNQPQHF. CDR3 bases: TGCGCCAGCAGTCCCGCCCCAGGAAGCAATCAGCCCCAGCATTTT.

This rearrangement joins TRBV28 to TRBJ1-5, with D possibly being TRBD1 (6 bases). The germline V and J ends were trimmed by 5 bases and 3 bases, with 14 bases remaining between them. CDR1 and CDR2 from the germline V gene are MDHEN and SYDVKM. The CDR3 has 15 amino acids. CDR3 sequence (DNA): TGTGCCAGCAGTGCCCCCGGGGGGGCCAATCAGCCCCAGCATTTT. Translation: CASSAPGGANQPQHF.

The chain combines TRBV11-2 with TRBJ1-2; D possibly corresponds to TRBD1 (6 bases). This CDR3 is built from 16 residues. V gave up 1 base and J gave up 5 bases, with 17 bases separating them. Germline V gives CDR1 SGHAT, CDR2 FQNNGV. DNA of the CDR3: TGTGCCAGCAGCTTAGTGGCGTCAGGGGTGTGGTATGGCTACACCTTC. Protein product: CASSLVASGVWYGYTF.

The chain joins TRBV7-2 to TRBJ1-5; D unresolved. Between the trimmed V and J ends, which lost 3 bases and 5 bases, there was a span of 8 bases. CDR1 and CDR2 (germline): SGHTA, FQGNSA. CDR3 length equals 13 residues. CDR3 loop: CASSFQRDQPQHF. For the CDR3, the DNA is TGTGCCAGCAGCTTTCAACGGGATCAGCCCCAGCATTTT.

This rearrangement joins TRBV18 to TRBJ1-5; possibly TRBD1 for D (5 bases). V gave up 5 bases and J gave up 7 bases, with 15 bases separating them. This CDR3 is built from 14 residues. Germline assignment: CDR1 KGHSH and CDR2 LQKENI. As DNA, the CDR3 is TGTGCCAGCTCAGCGCAGGGTTTCTCGCAGCCCCAGCATTTT. Its translation is CASSAQGFSQPQHF.

The V call is TRBV7-9, the J call TRBJ2-3, with D possibly matching TRBD2 (6 bases). The V end was cut by 5 bases, the J end by 6 bases, with 15 bases between. The germline gives CDR1 SEHNR, CDR2 FQNEAQ (reference sequence). This CDR3 has 14 amino acids. The CDR3 region is CASSQSSSGDTQYF. The CDR3 DNA reads TGTGCCAGCAGCCAGTCGTCGAGCGGGGATACGCAGTATTTT.

A few counts support this clone. The rearrangement uses TRBV27 and TRBJ2-3; D might be TRBD2 (5 bases). Germline assignment: CDR1 MNHEY and CDR2 SMNVEV (reference sequence). The germline V and J ends were trimmed by 3 bases and 5 bases, with 12 bases remaining between them. CDR3 length equals 14 residues. The DNA of the CDR3 is TGTGCCAGCAGTTTGGTCCTAGCAGGAGATACGCAGTATTTT. It encodes CASSLVLAGDTQYF.

V gene TRBV15 combines with J gene TRBJ2-5, with D hard to call. This CDR3 is built from 14 residues. Germline V CDR1 and CDR2: LNHNV, YYDKDF (reference sequence). Between the trimmed V and J ends, which lost 0 bases and 6 bases, there was a span of 11 bases. CDR3 amino acids: CATSRDVPVQTQYF. As DNA, the CDR3 is TGTGCCACCAGCAGAGATGTGCCAGTGCAGACCCAGTACTTC.

This clone turned up a few times. Other DNA variants within this sample encode the same CDR3. The gene calls are TRBV20-1 and TRBJ2-5; D is uncertain. The CDR3 covers 11 residues. CDR1 is DFQATT and CDR2 is SNEGSKA in the germline V gene (reference sequence). V lost 4 bases and J lost 2, with 5 bases in between. The CDR3: CSAIGQETQYF. The CDR3 DNA reads as TGCAGTGCTATCGGGCAAGAGACCCAGTACTTC.

V and J are TRBV11-2 and TRBJ2-5; 8 bases align to TRBD1. The length of the CDR3 is 13 residues. Germline lookup yields CDR1 SGHAT and CDR2 FQNNGV. The V segment lost 4 bases and the J segment 3 bases; nucleotides outside the gene matches: 1. The CDR3 DNA sequence: TGTGCCAGCAGCTCGGACAGGGAAGAGACCCAGTACTTC. Translation gives CASSSDREETQYF.

This clone was detected a few times. This chain connects TRBV4-1 to TRBJ2-2; 9 nucleotides agree with TRBD1. The CDR3 has 15 amino acids. CDR1 is MGHRA, CDR2 YSYEKL, per germline. With 7 bases clipped from V and 4 bases from J, the junction kept 7 bases outside the gene matches. CDR3 amino acids: CASTLQGAATGELFF. CDR3 sequence (DNA): TGCGCCAGCACCCTACAGGGGGCGGCCACCGGGGAGCTGTTTTTT.

The chain has TRBV15 and TRBJ2-5, with 10 bases matching TRBD1. The V and J ends lost 1 base and 3 bases, in that order; junction bases with no gene match: 8. The germline CDR1 and CDR2 sequences are LNHNV and YYDKDF (reference sequence). This CDR3 is built from 17 residues. The CDR3 loop is CATSRGRYGTGEETQYF. The CDR3, as DNA: TGTGCCACCAGCAGAGGAAGATACGGGACAGGGGAAGAGACCCAGTACTTC. The complete variable domain, with remaining parts taken from reference TRBV15 and TRBJ2-5, reads DAMVIQNPRYQVTQFGKPVTLSCSQTLNHNVMYWYQQKSSQAPKLLFHYYDKDFNNEADTPDNFQSRRPNTSFCFLDIRSPGLGDTAMYLCATSRGRYGTGEETQYFGPGTRLLVL.

Worth noting for this clone: The junction differs from germline at one of its ends, possibly a read error. The chain couples TRBV2 to TRBJ1-5; no reliable D call. Germline CDR1 reads SNHLY; CDR2 reads FYNNEI. This CDR3 is built from 14 residues. Here the CDR3 reads CASREGPGNQPQHF. The CDR3 coding sequence is TGTGCCAGCAGGGAAGGCCCGGGGAATCAGCCCCAGCATTTT.

This chain's CDR3 is CAWTPGADQPQHF. DNA for the CDR3: TGTGCCTGGACTCCAGGGGCCGATCAGCCCCAGCATTTT. V and J are TRBV30 and TRBJ1-5; TRBD1 might be the D (6 bases). The CDR3 runs to 13 residues. The germline V gene has CDR1 GTSNPN and CDR2 SVGIG (reference sequence). With 4 bases removed from V and 5 bases from J, the gap between germline ends came to 12 bases.

The chain is built from TRBV7-9 and TRBJ2-6; D unresolved. The germline gives CDR1 SEHNR, CDR2 FQNEAQ (reference sequence). V gave up 1 base and J gave up 0 bases, with 4 bases separating them. The CDR3 consists of 15 residues. This CDR3 reads CASSLGLSGANVLTF. CDR3 sequence (DNA): TGTGCCAGCAGCTTAGGGCTCTCTGGGGCCAACGTCCTGACTTTC.

The CDR3 DNA is TGTGCCAGCTCACCACCGGGCGAAGGCTACGAGCAGTACTTC. It translates to CASSPPGEGYEQYF. The chain links TRBV18 to TRBJ2-7; D is uncertain. The CDR3 is made up of 14 amino acids. Germline-derived CDR1 and CDR2 are KGHSH and LQKENI. V was pared by 0 bases and J by 3 bases, with 9 bases between.